This TCR beta chain was retrieved from a study of OX40 agonist ivuxolimab in advanced cancers. Study-level background: An anti-OX40 (CD134) antibody with agonistic activity, ivuxolimab, was administered to patients. Past anti-PD-1, anti-PD-L1 or anti-CTLA-4 therapy was accepted, and 40% had received some. Intravenous ivuxolimab was administered to patients every 2 weeks at 0.01 to 10 mg/kg. Whole-study findings and limits: Relative to CD4+ cells, CD8+ T cells on average had more expanded clones.

Trimming cost V 7 bases and J 3 bases, with 4 bases left between them. This CDR3 has 10 residues. The germline V gene has CDR1 SNHLY and CDR2 FYNNEI. Assay: immunoSEQ multiplex PCR; the TCRdb copy retains only in-frame clones and omits some. The sample consists of about 95,000 clones, around 85% of them appearing once. About this clone: No antigen is known for it.

The source of this sequence is an adult with an advanced solid tumor such as melanoma, head and neck, liver or kidney cancer. The chain is built from TRBV2 and TRBJ2-7; D unresolved. The sample here was CD4+ or CD8+ T cells sorted from blood, taken in a trial of the OX40 agonist ivuxolimab. The CDR3 is CASTDYEQYF. CDR3 nucleotides: TGTGCCAGCACGGACTACGAGCAGTACTTC.